This T cell receptor beta chain originates from a study of T cells in Graves' hyperthyroidism and ophthalmopathy. The CDR3 covers 15 residues. CDR1 is SGHRS, CDR2 YFSETQ, per germline. Trimming shortened V by 0 bases and J by 1 base, and 10 bases separated the two germline ends. About this clonotype itself: Its antigen is as yet unknown.

TCR beta CDR3 sequences were amplified from RNA transcripts. Researchers ran a first-round RT-PCR on the TCR CDR3 using the HTBI primer set. TCRdb reprocessed the multiplex PCR reads with MiXCR, giving one entry per CDR3 protein. The sample carries 650,000 to 800,000 distinct CDR3 sequences, 45% recorded once. Whole-study results and caveats: The model anticipated ophthalmopathy a median about 6.5 months pre-onset.

This sequence was found in an adult man with Graves' disease, either hyperthyroidism or ophthalmopathy (not recorded which). The sequencing input was peripheral blood or thyroid tissue (not recorded which). The V call is TRBV5-1, the J call TRBJ1-1; D gene unclear. The CDR3 DNA sequence: TGCGCCAGCAGCTTGGTCGGACCCACGAACACTGAAGCTTTCTTT. Amino acid sequence: CASSLVGPTNTEAFF.